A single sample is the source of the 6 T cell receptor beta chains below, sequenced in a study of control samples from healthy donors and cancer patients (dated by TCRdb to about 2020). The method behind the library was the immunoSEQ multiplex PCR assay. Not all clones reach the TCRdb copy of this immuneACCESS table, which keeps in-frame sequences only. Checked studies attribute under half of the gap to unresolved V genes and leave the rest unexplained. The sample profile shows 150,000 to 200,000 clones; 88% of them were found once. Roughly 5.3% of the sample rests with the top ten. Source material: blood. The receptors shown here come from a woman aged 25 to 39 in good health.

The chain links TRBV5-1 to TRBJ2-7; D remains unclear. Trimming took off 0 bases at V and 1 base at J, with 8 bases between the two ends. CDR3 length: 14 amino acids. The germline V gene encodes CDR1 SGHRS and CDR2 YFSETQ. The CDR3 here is CASSLVLTSYEQYF. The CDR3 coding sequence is TGCGCCAGCAGCTTGGTCTTGACATCCTACGAGCAGTACTTC.

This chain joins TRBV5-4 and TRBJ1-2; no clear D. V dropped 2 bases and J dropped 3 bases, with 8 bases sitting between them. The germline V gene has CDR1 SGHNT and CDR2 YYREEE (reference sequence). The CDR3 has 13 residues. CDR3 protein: CASSFLEDYGYTF. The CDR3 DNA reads TGTGCCAGCAGCTTTCTTGAAGACTATGGCTACACCTTC.

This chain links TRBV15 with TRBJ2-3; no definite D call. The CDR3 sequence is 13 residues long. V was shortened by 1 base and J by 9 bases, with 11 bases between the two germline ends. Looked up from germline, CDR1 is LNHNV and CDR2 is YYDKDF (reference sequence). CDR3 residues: CATSRADVATQYF. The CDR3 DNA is TGTGCCACCAGCAGAGCGGATGTAGCCACGCAGTATTTT. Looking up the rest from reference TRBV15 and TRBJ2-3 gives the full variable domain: DAMVIQNPRYQVTQFGKPVTLSCSQTLNHNVMYWYQQKSSQAPKLLFHYYDKDFNNEADTPDNFQSRRPNTSFCFLDIRSPGLGDTAMYLCATSRADVATQYFGPGTRLTVL.

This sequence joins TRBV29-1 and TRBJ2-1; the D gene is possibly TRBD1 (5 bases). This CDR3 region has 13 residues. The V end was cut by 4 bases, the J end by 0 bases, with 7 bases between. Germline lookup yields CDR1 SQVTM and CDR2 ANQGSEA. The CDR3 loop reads CSVGDSSYNEQFF. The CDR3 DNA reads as TGCAGCGTTGGAGACAGCTCCTACAATGAGCAGTTCTTC.

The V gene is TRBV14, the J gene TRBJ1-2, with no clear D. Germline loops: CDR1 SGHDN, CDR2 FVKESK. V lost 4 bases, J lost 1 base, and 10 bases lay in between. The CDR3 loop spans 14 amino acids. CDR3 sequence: CASSLRTFNYGYTF. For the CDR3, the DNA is TGTGCCAGCAGCCTGCGGACTTTTAACTATGGCTACACCTTC.

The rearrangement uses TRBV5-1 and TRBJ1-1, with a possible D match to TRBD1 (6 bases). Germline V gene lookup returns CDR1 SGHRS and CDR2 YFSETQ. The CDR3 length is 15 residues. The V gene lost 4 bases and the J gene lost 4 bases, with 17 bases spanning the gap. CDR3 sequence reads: CASSGGEGFGTEAFF. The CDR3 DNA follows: TGCGCCAGCAGCGGGGGCGAGGGTTTCGGCACTGAAGCTTTCTTT. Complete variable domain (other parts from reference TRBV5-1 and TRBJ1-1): KAGVTQTPRYLIKTRGQQVTLSCSPISGHRSVSWYQQTPGQGLQFLFEYFSETQRNKGNFPGRFSGRQFSNSRSEMNVSTLELGDSALYLCASSGGEGFGTEAFFGQGTRLTVV.